A selection of T cell receptor beta chains follows, all from one sample in a study of cytomegalovirus exposure and HLA in healthy donors. Profiling relied on immunoSEQ multiplex PCR, and the TCRdb table lists in-frame clones only, not all of them. Of approximately 98,000 clones in the sample, under 97% were seen once. Sequencing was performed on PBMCs. The source is a young woman in good health and CMV-seronegative. Each CDR3 is given with its conserved first and last residue. Each record gives: V gene, D gene, clone size, J gene, CDR3 protein, CDR3 DNA. The D gene is left open where the match is weak. Expanded clones are given a class, and other clones once, few, many or no size at all.

TRBV9	NA	NA	TRBJ1-3	CASSSVSGTGNTIYF	TGTGCCAGCAGTTCCGTCTCGGGAACCGGAAACACCATATATTTT
TRBV28	TRBD2	NA	TRBJ2-7	CASNSGGSHEQYF	TGTGCCAGCAACAGCGGGGGGTCCCACGAGCAGTACTTC
TRBV5-1	NA	NA	TRBJ1-1	CASSLEMTANTEAFF	TGCGCCAGCAGCCTGGAGATGACAGCGAACACTGAAGCTTTCTTT
TRBV18	NA	NA	TRBJ1-1	CASSEVATEAFF	TGTGCCAGCTCAGAGGTGGCAACTGAAGCTTTCTTT
TRBV28	TRBD2	NA	TRBJ2-7	CASSVAGGAYEQYF	TGTGCCAGCAGTGTAGCGGGGGGCGCCTACGAGCAGTACTTC
TRBV6-1	TRBD1	NA	TRBJ1-1	CASNEDREAIGAFF	TGTGCCAGCAACGAAGACAGGGAGGCAATCGGAGCTTTCTTT
TRBV15	TRBD2	once	TRBJ2-2	CATSRVLAGGTGELFF	TGTGCCACCAGCAGAGTACTAGCGGGGGGAACCGGGGAGCTGTTTTTT
TRBV7-2	TRBD2	NA	TRBJ2-3	CASSLVSTSGGADTQYF	TGTGCCAGCAGCTTAGTTTCGACTAGCGGGGGTGCAGATACGCAGTATTTT
TRBV19	TRBD2	NA	TRBJ2-3	CASSNGISGGPIISDTQYF	TGTGCCAGTAGTAACGGAATTAGCGGGGGACCCATTATTTCCGATACGCAGTATTTT
TRBV27	TRBD2	once	TRBJ2-3	CASSPLAGDTDTQYF	TGTGCCAGCAGTCCGCTAGCGGGGGACACAGATACGCAGTATTTT
TRBV4-3	NA	once	TRBJ1-2	CASSHATGMGYGYTF	TGCGCCAGCAGCCACGCCACAGGGATGGGCTATGGCTACACCTTC
TRBV27	NA	NA	TRBJ2-3	CASSLIGDTQYF	TGTGCCAGCAGTCTCATCGGAGATACGCAGTATTTT
TRBV5-1	NA	NA	TRBJ1-1	CASSVGPPTGLRMNTEAFF	TGCGCCAGCAGCGTGGGGCCCCCGACAGGCCTCAGGATGAACACTGAAGCTTTCTTT
TRBV7-2	TRBD1	NA	TRBJ1-1	CASSSDRGYTEAFF	TGTGCCAGCAGCTCGGACAGGGGATACACTGAAGCTTTCTTT
TRBV7-6	NA	NA	TRBJ2-3	CASSLTRADTQYF	TGTGCCAGCAGCTTAACTAGAGCAGATACGCAGTATTTT
TRBV28	NA	NA	TRBJ1-3	CASRALGQNSGNTIYF	TGTGCCAGCAGGGCTCTCGGACAGAACTCTGGAAACACCATATATTTT
TRBV7-8	TRBD1	NA	TRBJ2-7	CASSPRTGPYEQYF	TGTGCCAGCAGCCCCCGGACAGGGCCCTACGAGCAGTACTTC
TRBV4-2	NA	NA	TRBJ2-3	CASSQERRGGLTDTQYF	TGTGCCAGCAGCCAAGAACGACGCGGGGGCCTCACAGATACGCAGTATTTT
TRBV7-2	NA	NA	TRBJ2-1	CASSQLLRGQSSYNEQFF	TGTGCCAGCAGCCAACTTCTAAGGGGCCAAAGCTCCTACAATGAGCAGTTCTTC
TRBV27	TRBD2	NA	TRBJ2-2	CASRFAGGNTGELFF	TGTGCCAGTCGTTTTGCGGGGGGGAACACCGGGGAGCTGTTTTTT
TRBV28	TRBD1	NA	TRBJ2-7	CASSSGQANEQYF	TGTGCCAGCAGTTCGGGACAGGCCAACGAGCAGTACTTC
TRBV12-5	NA	NA	TRBJ1-6	CARHRVFSPLHF	TGTGCTAGGCACAGGGTTTTCTCACCCCTCCACTTT
TRBV4-2	NA	NA	TRBJ2-3	CASSQDTLVEGHSTDTQYF	TGTGCCAGCAGCCAAGATACGCTAGTAGAGGGCCATAGCACAGATACGCAGTATTTT
TRBV4-2	NA	NA	TRBJ1-1	CASSQRGSMNTEAFF	TGTGCCAGCAGCCAGCGCGGCAGCATGAACACTGAAGCTTTCTTT
TRBV6-5	TRBD1	NA	TRBJ1-4	CASRDRAQRSEKLFF	TGTGCCAGCCGAGACAGGGCCCAAAGGAGTGAAAAACTGTTTTTT
TRBV18	NA	once	TRBJ1-1	CASSPRANTEAFF	TGTGCCAGCTCACCACGGGCGAACACTGAAGCTTTCTTT
TRBV2	TRBD1	few	TRBJ2-5	CASSKGQGKETQYF	TGTGCCAGCAGCAAAGGACAGGGTAAAGAGACCCAGTACTTC
TRBV5-1	TRBD1	NA	TRBJ2-6	CASSWGQGVGTNVLTF	TGCGCCAGCAGCTGGGGACAGGGTGTGGGGACCAACGTCCTGACTTTC
TRBV7-6	TRBD2	NA	TRBJ2-1	CASSLGLAGGLNEQFF	TGTGCCAGCAGCTTAGGACTAGCGGGGGGGCTCAATGAGCAGTTCTTC
TRBV19	NA	NA	TRBJ2-4	CASSRTVELAKNIQYF	TGTGCCAGTAGTAGGACAGTTGAACTAGCCAAAAACATTCAGTACTTC
TRBV19	TRBD2	NA	TRBJ2-7	CASSLLRGGRPYEQYF	TGTGCCAGTAGTCTCCTCCGCGGGGGGCGGCCCTACGAGCAGTACTTC
TRBV5-6	NA	NA	TRBJ1-2	CASSPNGELPYGYTF	TGTGCCAGCAGCCCGAATGGGGAGCTACCCTATGGCTACACCTTC
TRBV9	NA	NA	TRBJ1-2	CASSVAGAQGYTF	TGTGCCAGCAGCGTAGCTGGGGCGCAAGGCTACACCTTC
TRBV2	NA	NA	TRBJ2-3	CASNYFSDTQYF	TGTGCCAGCAACTATTTCTCAGATACGCAGTATTTT
TRBV6-5	NA	NA	TRBJ1-2	CASSYASGRDGYTF	TGTGCCAGCAGTTACGCCTCGGGGCGGGACGGCTACACCTTC
TRBV13	TRBD1	NA	TRBJ2-1	CASSFGQGLKNEQFF	TGTGCCAGCAGCTTTGGACAGGGACTTAAGAATGAGCAGTTCTTC
TRBV2	NA	NA	TRBJ1-2	CASSAEVRGYTF	TGTGCCAGCAGTGCGGAGGTTCGTGGCTACACCTTC
TRBV28	NA	NA	TRBJ2-2	CASTTETGHLNTGELFF	TGTGCCAGCACCACCGAAACGGGACACTTAAACACCGGGGAGCTGTTTTTT
TRBV13	NA	NA	TRBJ1-4	CASSSPGVGFEGLFF	TGTGCCAGCAGCTCCCCAGGGGTGGGATTTGAAGGACTGTTTTTT
TRBV27	TRBD1	NA	TRBJ2-7	CASSAHRGLGYEQYF	TGTGCCAGCAGTGCACACAGGGGGCTTGGCTACGAGCAGTACTTC
TRBV28	TRBD1	NA	TRBJ1-2	CAEGYRGGGYTF	TGTGCCGAAGGATACAGGGGTGGTGGCTACACCTTC
TRBV6-5	NA	NA	TRBJ1-4	CASSTDKPNEKLFF	TGTGCCAGCAGTACCGACAAGCCTAATGAAAAACTGTTTTTT
TRBV6-1	TRBD2	NA	TRBJ2-1	CASSARGGGSYNEQFF	TGTGCCAGCAGTGCCCGGGGCGGGGGCTCCTACAATGAGCAGTTCTTC
TRBV6-1	TRBD1	NA	TRBJ1-2	CASSVGQGAQGYTF	TGTGCCAGCAGTGTAGGACAGGGGGCGCAGGGCTACACCTTC
TRBV4-1	TRBD2	NA	TRBJ2-7	CASSQDIGGWTSGGPKDYEQYF	TGCGCCAGCAGCCAAGATATAGGGGGATGGACTAGCGGGGGGCCAAAAGACTACGAGCAGTACTTC
TRBV4-1	NA	NA	TRBJ2-1	CASSQGYGGLRNEQFF	TGCGCCAGCAGCCAAGGGTACGGGGGGCTACGTAATGAGCAGTTCTTC
TRBV5-6	NA	NA	TRBJ2-5	CASSLSRDQETQYF	TGTGCCAGCAGCTTGTCCAGGGACCAAGAGACCCAGTACTTC
TRBV9	NA	NA	TRBJ2-7	CASSVGETPYEQYF	TGTGCCAGCAGCGTAGGGGAGACACCCTACGAGCAGTACTTC
TRBV5-1	TRBD1	NA	TRBJ2-1	CASSFRGNEQFF	TGCGCCAGCAGCTTCAGGGGGAATGAGCAGTTCTTC
TRBV6-5	NA	NA	TRBJ1-5	CASSYSAQPLDQPQHF	TGTGCCAGCAGTTACTCGGCCCAACCTCTGGATCAGCCCCAGCATTTT
TRBV18	NA	NA	TRBJ2-5	CASSPPNRIQETQYF	TGTGCCAGCTCACCCCCAAACAGGATCCAAGAGACCCAGTACTTC
TRBV6-1	TRBD2	NA	TRBJ2-7	CASQPRTSGGAEQYF	TGTGCCAGTCAGCCAAGAACTAGCGGGGGGGCCGAGCAGTACTTC
TRBV5-6	NA	NA	TRBJ1-4	CASSAPGPMEEKLFF	TGTGCCAGCAGCGCACCTGGTCCCATGGAGGAAAAACTGTTTTTT
TRBV6-1	NA	NA	TRBJ1-5	CASSEARGGYSNQPQHF	TGTGCCAGCAGTGAAGCTCGGGGGGGGTATAGCAATCAGCCCCAGCATTTT
TRBV10-3	TRBD2	NA	TRBJ2-7	CAIKRGPTYEQYF	TGTGCCATAAAGCGGGGTCCTACCTACGAGCAGTACTTC
TRBV7-9	NA	NA	TRBJ1-1	CASAGEHLSNTEAFF	TGTGCCAGCGCGGGGGAACACCTATCTAACACTGAAGCTTTCTTT
TRBV10-3	NA	NA	TRBJ2-1	CATSNYQSEQFF	TGTGCCACAAGCAACTACCAGAGTGAGCAGTTCTTC
TRBV27	NA	NA	TRBJ2-2	CASRKGRGNTGELFF	TGTGCCAGCAGAAAGGGCAGGGGAAACACCGGGGAGCTGTTTTTT
TRBV7-9	TRBD1	NA	TRBJ2-7	CASSLDRGWSYEQYF	TGTGCCAGCAGCCTCGACAGGGGTTGGTCCTACGAGCAGTACTTC